This entry lists 28 T cell receptor beta chains sequenced from one sample in a study of shared clonotypes between healthy human individuals. TCRdb's copy holds only in-frame clones and misses some; the assay was immunoSEQ multiplex PCR. The sample gives about 2.1 million clones, just over 90% of which show up once; about 1.7% is in the top ten. In the naive CD8 group, cells lacked CD45RO and were positively selected for CCR7, so terminally differentiated effector memory CD45RA+ cells were left out. Sequences were obtained from naive CD8+ T cells from PBMCs. The source is a young man in good health. Some clones in this sample may be carry-over from other donors' samples.

This chain uses TRBV7-8 with TRBJ2-1; 9 bases are shared with TRBD2. With V trimmed by 0 bases and J by 8 bases, 14 bases remained unmatched. The length of the CDR3 is 18 residues. The germline CDR1 and CDR2 sequences are SGHVS and FQNEAQ. The CDR3 coding sequence is TGTGCCAGCAGCTTAGCGCTAAGGGGCGGGAGGGCCCGGCATGAGCAGTTCTTC. Translated, it gives CASSLALRGGRARHEQFF.

The chain is built from TRBV13 and TRBJ1-4, with D unresolved. The V gene's germline CDR1 is PRHDT and CDR2 FYEKMQ (reference sequence). The CDR3 covers 15 residues. V lost 0 bases and J lost 5, with 10 bases in between. DNA of the CDR3: TGTGCCAGCAGCTTAGGGCGGCAGAGGAATGAAAAACTGTTTTTT. It is translated as CASSLGRQRNEKLFF.

The chain employs TRBV13 and TRBJ2-3, with 7 bases that match TRBD2. Germline-derived CDR1 and CDR2 are PRHDT and FYEKMQ (reference sequence). The CDR3 consists of 15 residues. The trim removed 2 bases at V and 1 base at J, leaving 3 bases unmatched. CDR3 coding DNA: TGTGCCAGCAGCTTACGTCGGGAGGGCACAGATACGCAGTATTTT. Amino acids: CASSLRREGTDTQYF.

The sample holds one count of this clone. V gene TRBV6-5 combines with J gene TRBJ2-7; D is uncertain. V was clipped by 0 bases and J by 4 bases, with 16 bases between them. Germline lookup yields CDR1 MNHEY and CDR2 SVGAGI. This CDR3 has 16 residues. Here the CDR3 reads CASSYSGGNKLYEQYF. In nucleotides, the CDR3 is TGTGCCAGCAGTTACTCCGGCGGTAACAAGTTATACGAGCAGTACTTC.

The chain carries TRBV28 and TRBJ2-7; TRBD2 matches at 7 bases. The CDR3 has 17 amino acids. The germline V gene has CDR1 MDHEN and CDR2 SYDVKM. Losses at the gene ends were 5 bases for V and 2 bases for J; bases not matched to a gene: 15. CDR3 sequence: CASSLPTSSPIPYEQYF. The CDR3 coding sequence is TGTGCCAGCAGTCTTCCGACTAGCTCTCCTATTCCCTACGAGCAGTACTTC. The full variable domain, completed using reference TRBV28 and TRBJ2-7, is DVKVTQSSRYLVKRTGEKVFLECVQDMDHENMFWYRQDPGLGLRLIYFSYDVKMKEKGDIPEGYSVSREKKERFSLILESASTNQTSMYLCASSLPTSSPIPYEQYFGPGTRLTVT.

V and J are TRBV9 and TRBJ1-1; the D gene is possibly TRBD1 (5 bases). The germline V gene encodes CDR1 SGDLS and CDR2 YYNGEE. The V end was cut by 7 bases, the J end by 7 bases, with 17 bases between. The CDR3 has 13 amino acids. CDR3 sequence (DNA): TGTGCCAGCTCCCAGTCGTGGGGCTTTGAAGCTTTCTTT. It translates to CASSQSWGFEAFF.

A note on this clone: This sample includes further DNA sequences coding for the same CDR3. The V gene is TRBV27, the J gene TRBJ2-7, with D possibly matching TRBD1 (5 bases). The germline V and J ends were trimmed by 5 bases and 2 bases, with 13 bases remaining between them. The CDR3 extends over 14 amino acids. CDR1 and CDR2 from the germline V gene are MNHEY and SMNVEV (reference sequence). In DNA, the CDR3 is TGTGCCAGCAGTCTTCAGGGTCACACCTACGAGCAGTACTTC. Amino acid sequence: CASSLQGHTYEQYF.

A single count supports this clone. J is TRBJ2-2 and V is TRBV7-2; 9 bases are shared with TRBD2. This CDR3 region has 15 residues. With 0 bases clipped from V and 5 bases from J, the junction kept 1 base outside the gene matches. Germline V gives CDR1 SGHTA, CDR2 FQGNSA. This chain's CDR3 is CASSLASGSTGELFF. DNA of the CDR3: TGTGCCAGCAGCTTAGCTAGCGGGAGTACCGGGGAGCTGTTTTTT.

This clone has only one observation. V usage is TRBV7-9 and J usage is TRBJ2-7; perhaps D is TRBD1 or TRBD2 (6 bases each). Deletions cut 5 bases from V and 3 bases from J, with 17 bases between. The CDR3 is 15 amino acids. Per germline, CDR1 SEHNR and CDR2 FQNEAQ (reference sequence). The CDR3 DNA follows: TGTGCCAGCAGCCCCGGCCGGGGGCCAATCTACGAGCAGTACTTC. Protein product: CASSPGRGPIYEQYF. Full variable domain (outside the CDR3, taken from reference TRBV7-9 and TRBJ2-7): DTGVSQNPRHKITKRGQNVTFRCDPISEHNRLYWYRQTLGQGPEFLTYFQNEAQLEKSRLLSDRFSAERPKGSFSTLEIQRTEQGDSAMYLCASSPGRGPIYEQYFGPGTRLTVT.

V is TRBV27 and J is TRBJ2-7, with D possibly TRBD1 on 5 matching bases. The CDR3 runs to 14 residues. CDR1 MNHEY and CDR2 SMNVEV come from the germline V gene (reference sequence). V was clipped by 1 base and J by 3 bases, with 10 bases between them. CDR3 sequence (DNA): TGTGCCAGCAGTTTATATCGACAGAACTACGAGCAGTACTTC. It codes for CASSLYRQNYEQYF.

The rearrangement joins TRBV7-3 to TRBJ2-3, with 12 bases aligning to TRBD2. V trimming: 6 bases; J trimming: 4 bases; junction bases outside the gene matches: 8. The germline CDR1 and CDR2 sequences are SGHTA and FQGTGA. This CDR3 contains 16 residues. The CDR3 reads CASRHASGRAADTQYF. DNA for the CDR3: TGTGCCAGCAGACACGCTAGCGGGAGGGCAGCAGATACGCAGTATTTT.

V is TRBV4-1 and J is TRBJ1-1; a weak D match, TRBD1 (5 bases). From germline, CDR1 is MGHRA and CDR2 YSYEKL. V was pared by 1 base and J by 5 bases, with 14 bases between. This CDR3 is 15 amino acids long. For the CDR3, the DNA is TGCGCCAGCAGCCAAGGTTGGACACTCACTACTGAAGCTTTCTTT. It translates to CASSQGWTLTTEAFF.

The chain couples TRBV20-1 to TRBJ2-4; D remains unclear. The CDR3 loop spans 11 amino acids. The germline gives CDR1 DFQATT, CDR2 SNEGSKA (reference sequence). The ends were cut back, 2 bases at V and 9 bases at J, with 8 bases in the middle. Here the CDR3 DNA reads TGCAGTGCTAGACTAGATAGCATTCAGTACTTC. The encoded protein is CSARLDSIQYF.

The V call is TRBV10-3, the J call TRBJ2-7; D might be TRBD1 or TRBD2, each matching 5 bases. This CDR3 region has 13 residues. The V end lost 8 bases, the J end lost 0 bases, and 11 bases lay between the germline ends. Germline CDR1 reads ENHRY; CDR2 reads SYGVKD. The CDR3 region is CAILGPPSYEQYF. DNA of the CDR3: TGTGCCATCTTGGGACCCCCCTCCTACGAGCAGTACTTC.

The rearrangement uses TRBV21-1 and TRBJ1-5. TRBV21-1 counts as a pseudogene. This CDR3 comprises 14 residues. CDR3 DNA sequence: TGTGCCAGCTCTAAACGGGACCCGGATCAGCCCCAGCATTTT. Encoded protein: CASSKRDPDQPQHF.

This clone was counted once. J is TRBJ2-1 and V is TRBV13, with 9 bases fitting TRBD1. The V gene's germline CDR1 is PRHDT and CDR2 FYEKMQ (reference sequence). The CDR3 has 16 amino acids. The V segment lost 5 bases and the J segment 6 bases; nucleotides outside the gene matches: 11. CDR3 sequence reads: CASSPLGQGKFNEQFF. DNA for the CDR3: TGTGCCAGCAGCCCCCTGGGACAGGGAAAGTTCAATGAGCAGTTCTTC.

The chain links TRBV7-9 to TRBJ2-4, with 7 bases fitting TRBD1. The CDR3 length is 15 residues. Germline CDR1 SEHNR, CDR2 FQNEAQ (reference sequence). Unmatched junction bases numbered 6, after V lost 5 bases and J lost 2 bases. As DNA, the CDR3 is TGTGCCAGCAGCCCACCGACAGGGCCCAAAAACATTCAGTACTTC. Translation gives CASSPPTGPKNIQYF.

Only a few counts were recorded for this clone. The chain has TRBV5-4 and TRBJ1-1; D is unclear. Germline V gives CDR1 SGHNT, CDR2 YYREEE (reference sequence). The CDR3 contains 14 residues. V was trimmed by 3 bases and J by 6 bases, leaving 15 bases between them. For the CDR3, the DNA is TGTGCCAGCAGCTACCTCGGGGAGTACGCTGAAGCTTTCTTT. This encodes CASSYLGEYAEAFF.

The rearrangement uses TRBV6-5 and TRBJ1-2; D is undetermined. CDR1 and CDR2 from the germline V gene are MNHEY and SVGAGI. The CDR3 sequence is 13 residues long. V was shortened by 10 bases and J by 4 bases, with 16 bases between the two germline ends. CDR3 DNA sequence: TGTGCCACCGGAAGCGGATCGCTCTATGGCTACACCTTC. Translation gives CATGSGSLYGYTF.

This chain uses TRBV9 with TRBJ2-1, with TRBD2 matching 8 bases. V lost 0 bases, J lost 7 bases, and 6 bases stayed unmatched. Germline assignment: CDR1 SGDLS and CDR2 YYNGEE. The CDR3 is 15 amino acids. The CDR3 region has the DNA TGTGCCAGCAGCGTAGGAGCGGGAGTCTCGAATGAGCAGTTCTTC. This encodes CASSVGAGVSNEQFF.

The V call is TRBV13, the J call TRBJ2-4; D perhaps matches TRBD2 (5 bases). Germline V gene data show CDR1 as PRHDT and CDR2 as FYEKMQ (reference sequence). Trimming removed 5 bases from V and 6 bases from J, with 11 bases in between. CDR3 length: 13 amino acids. CDR3 DNA: TGTGCCAGCAGCACCGGAGGTGGAAACATTCAGTACTTC. Protein product: CASSTGGGNIQYF.

Worth noting for this clone: The same CDR3 also results from other DNA sequences found in this sample. The chain joins TRBV11-2 to TRBJ2-1; 10 bases match TRBD2. CDR1 SGHAT and CDR2 FQNNGV come from the germline V gene. After removal of 1 base from V and 2 bases from J, the junction contained 2 bases not matched to a gene. The CDR3 extends over 16 amino acids. CDR3 amino acids: CASSLGLAGTYNEQFF. The CDR3 DNA reads as TGTGCCAGCAGCTTAGGACTAGCGGGCACCTACAATGAGCAGTTCTTC.

This chain joins TRBV11-3 and TRBJ2-1, with 11 nucleotides matching TRBD2. V dropped 0 bases and J dropped 7; count of bases not matched to a gene: 5. Germline assignment: CDR1 SGHNT and CDR2 YENEEA. This CDR3 is 16 amino acids long. CDR3 region: CASSLDPSGRMNEQFF. The CDR3 nucleotides are TGTGCCAGCAGCTTAGACCCTAGCGGGAGGATGAATGAGCAGTTCTTC.

This clone has just a few counts. Additional DNA sequences in this sample encode the identical CDR3. The chain combines TRBV4-1 with TRBJ1-1; D not resolved. The V gene lost 1 base and the J gene lost 1 base, with 4 bases spanning the gap. CDR1 and CDR2 (germline): MGHRA, YSYEKL. This CDR3 region has 13 residues. In nucleotides, the CDR3 is TGCGCCAGCAGCCAAGTTCCGAACACTGAAGCTTTCTTT. It specifies CASSQVPNTEAFF.

This rearrangement joins TRBV7-5 to TRBJ1-3; the table's D call TRBD1 went unverified against the DNA. TRBV7-5 is flagged as a pseudogene. The CDR3 loop spans 16 amino acids. The CDR3 is CVRSGYRVISGNTIYF. The CDR3 nucleotides read TGTGTCAGAAGCGGTTACAGGGTGATTAGTGGAAACACCATATATTTT.

This clone was seen a single time. The chain uses TRBV6-5 and TRBJ1-2; the D is unclear. Germline assignment: CDR1 MNHEY and CDR2 SVGAGI. V was pared by 5 bases and J by 2 bases, with 15 bases between. This CDR3 contains 15 residues. CDR3 nucleotide sequence: TGTGCCAGCAGTCCGGGGATAGGAACCAACTATGGCTACACCTTC. Translated: CASSPGIGTNYGYTF.

The J gene is TRBJ2-4, the V gene TRBV7-9, with D tentatively TRBD1 (6 bases). Trimming took 7 bases from V and 7 from J, leaving 23 bases between them. CDR3 length equals 16 residues. The germline V gene has CDR1 SEHNR and CDR2 FQNEAQ (reference sequence). The CDR3 nucleotides are TGTGCCAGCACCTCACACTCCCGCGGAACAGGGAACATTCAGTACTTC. Translation: CASTSHSRGTGNIQYF. The full variable domain, with the rest looked up from reference TRBV7-9 and TRBJ2-4, is DTGVSQNPRHKITKRGQNVTFRCDPISEHNRLYWYRQTLGQGPEFLTYFQNEAQLEKSRLLSDRFSAERPKGSFSTLEIQRTEQGDSAMYLCASTSHSRGTGNIQYFGAGTRLSVL.

The table lists this clone with a count of one. This sample also contains other DNA sequences that code for the same CDR3. J is TRBJ2-7 and V is TRBV2; D not resolved. Deletions cut 0 bases from V and 6 bases from J, with 9 bases between. The length of the CDR3 is 13 residues. CDR1 is SNHLY and CDR2 is FYNNEI in the germline V gene. CDR3 sequence: CASSEAGLGEQYF. For the CDR3, the DNA is TGTGCCAGCAGTGAAGCAGGGCTCGGCGAGCAGTACTTC.